This TCR beta chain was profiled in a study of OX40 agonist ivuxolimab in advanced cancers. Profiling relied on immunoSEQ multiplex PCR, and the TCRdb table lists in-frame clones only, not all of them. The sample shows 85,000 to 130,000 clones, 75% to 95% of them seen only once. V shed 7 bases and J 5 bases; nucleotides not matched to a gene: 16. Germline-derived CDR1 and CDR2 are LNHDA and SQIVND (reference sequence). The length of the CDR3 is 16 residues. The source was CD4+ or CD8+ T cells sorted from blood, collected in a trial of the OX40 agonist ivuxolimab. The sequence came from an adult with an advanced solid tumor such as melanoma, head and neck, liver or kidney cancer. The chain recombines TRBV19 with TRBJ2-7; 8 nucleotides line up with TRBD1. CDR3 DNA sequence: TGTGCCAGTACCCCCGAGCCCCCAGACAGGGGCCACGAGCAGTACTTC. This gives the protein CASTPEPPDRGHEQYF.